This passage covers 26 T cell receptor beta chains from one sample sequenced in a study of T cell repertoires in cytomegalovirus infection. These TCRs' antigens remain unknown. TCRdb reanalysed the reads using MiXCR and keeps one entry per CDR3 protein. The sample holds approximately 910,000 distinct CDR3 sequences; around a third are singletons and the top ten take 11% to 15%. The material sequenced was cultured CD8+ T cells from PBMCs, taken from culture after CMV antigen stimulation. The receptors were gathered from a human donor in good health (CMV status not recorded). Some clones in this sample may be carry-over from other donors' samples.

This sequence joins TRBV4-3 and TRBJ2-2, with 7 positions matching TRBD2. The germline V gene encodes CDR1 LGHNA and CDR2 YSLEER. The CDR3 has 20 amino acids. J gave up 8 bases and V 1 base, and 22 bases lay outside the gene matches. This chain's CDR3 is CASSQVIIRRGRMPKGELFF. CDR3 coding DNA: TGCGCCAGCAGCCAAGTCATAATCCGGCGGGGGAGGATGCCAAAAGGGGAGCTGTTTTTT.

Notes on this clonotype: The junction shows a germline mismatch at one end, possibly a read error. V gene TRBV7-2 combines with J gene TRBJ1-6; no reliable D call. CDR3 length: 15 amino acids. Germline assignment: CDR1 SGHTA and CDR2 FQGNSA. The CDR3 sequence is CASSLVPENNSSLHF. In DNA, the CDR3 is TGTGCCAGCAGCTTAGTCCCGGAAAATAATTCATCCCTCCACTTT.

The J gene is TRBJ2-3, the V gene TRBV18; TRBD2 is a possible D gene (5 bases). The CDR3 loop spans 13 amino acids. The germline gives CDR1 KGHSH, CDR2 LQKENI. V was cut by 6 bases and J by 5 bases, with 12 bases left in between. The CDR3 region is CASSRRAGDTQYF. The DNA for the CDR3 is TGTGCCAGCTCGCGCCGGGCGGGAGATACGCAGTATTTT. The full variable domain, completed using reference TRBV18 and TRBJ2-3, is NAGVMQNPRHLVRRRGQEARLRCSPMKGHSHVYWYRQLPEEGLKFMVYLQKENIIDESGMPKERFSAEFPKEGPSILRIQQVVRGDSAAYFCASSRRAGDTQYFGPGTRLTVL.

Turning to this clonotype: One junction end disagrees with the germline gene, perhaps due to a read error. V gene TRBV27 combines with J gene TRBJ2-7; D remains unclear. The CDR3 has 13 residues. Germline assignment: CDR1 MNHEY and CDR2 SMNVEV (reference sequence). The CDR3: CACSLPTLDEQYF. CDR3 nucleotide sequence: TGTGCCTGCAGTTTGCCGACCCTTGACGAGCAGTACTTC.

This clonotype was counted ten times or more. The V gene is TRBV7-2, the J gene TRBJ2-3, with 7 bases lining up with TRBD2. Germline lookup yields CDR1 SGHTA and CDR2 FQGNSA. The V segment lost 5 bases and the J segment 2 bases; nucleotides outside the gene matches: 7. This CDR3 spans 15 amino acids. CDR3 sequence: CASSIGGGYTDTQYF. CDR3 DNA: TGTGCCAGCAGCATCGGCGGGGGATACACAGATACGCAGTATTTT.

The chain couples TRBV19 to TRBJ2-7; D may be TRBD2 (6 bases). Trimming removed 4 bases at V and 2 bases at J, with 15 bases between. There are 15 residues in the CDR3. In germline, CDR1 is LNHDA, CDR2 SQIVND (reference sequence). CDR3 amino acids: CASSRGGERPYEQYF. The DNA for the CDR3 is TGTGCCAGTAGTAGGGGCGGGGAACGCCCCTACGAGCAGTACTTC.

This clonotype was counted a few times. The rearrangement uses TRBV5-4 and TRBJ2-5, with 9 bases lining up with TRBD2. CDR1 and CDR2 (germline): SGHNT, YYREEE (reference sequence). V shed 4 bases, J shed 1 base, and the junction held 5 bases outside the gene matches. This CDR3 has 15 residues. In DNA, the CDR3 is TGTGCCAGCAGCCCCTCGACTAGCGGCCAAGAGACCCAGTACTTC. Translating it yields CASSPSTSGQETQYF.

This clonotype has only a few counts. J is TRBJ2-1 and V is TRBV6-1, with D perhaps TRBD2 (5 bases). The germline CDR1 and CDR2 sequences are MNHNS and SASEGT. The CDR3 sequence is 11 residues long. With 10 bases removed from V and 3 bases from J, the gap between germline ends came to 7 bases. The CDR3 protein is CAIGNYNEQFF. Written as DNA, the CDR3 is TGTGCCATCGGGAACTACAATGAGCAGTTCTTC.

This rearrangement joins TRBV12-3 or TRBV12-4 to TRBJ2-7, with D possibly called TRBD1 or TRBD2 (6 bases each). With 2 bases removed from V and 6 bases from J, the gap between germline ends came to 11 bases. The CDR3 extends over 13 amino acids. CDR3: CASSLSRGGEQYF. Here the CDR3 DNA reads TGTGCCAGCAGTTTAAGCAGGGGAGGCGAGCAGTACTTC.

This clonotype occurred a few times. V usage is TRBV7-9 and J usage is TRBJ2-4; D might be TRBD1 (6 bases). This CDR3 is 12 amino acids long. CDR1 is SEHNR and CDR2 is FQNEAQ in the germline V gene (reference sequence). V lost 5 bases and J 14 bases, leaving 16 bases between the germline ends. The CDR3: CASSDLKAGEYF. CDR3 DNA: TGTGCCAGCAGCGACTTGAAGGCAGGGGAGTACTTC.

To note about this clonotype: A much more abundant neighbour one base away suggests this may be a read error. The V call is TRBV4-3, the J call TRBJ2-1, with TRBD1 as a possible D gene (6 bases). Germline assignment: CDR1 LGHNA and CDR2 YSLEER. The CDR3 totals 19 residues. V gave up 0 bases and J gave up 0 bases, with 18 bases separating them. The CDR3 nucleotides are TGCGCCAGCAGCCAAGATCCAAGCAGGGGCTCGAGCTCCTACAATGAGCAGTTCTTC. Its protein product is CASSQDPSRGSSSYNEQFF.

The DNA for the CDR3 is TGTGCCAGCAGTCAGGGGTATAATGAAAAACTGTTTTTT. This gives the protein CASSQGYNEKLFF. This chain connects TRBV27 to TRBJ1-4; D might be TRBD1 (6 bases). V was trimmed by 5 bases and J by 4 bases, leaving 8 bases between them. CDR3 length: 13 residues. Germline V gene lookup returns CDR1 MNHEY and CDR2 SMNVEV (reference sequence).

About this clonotype itself: One end of the junction is discordant with germline, which a read error may explain. V is TRBV27 and J is TRBJ2-5; D tentatively fits TRBD1 or TRBD2 (5 bases each). The CDR3 loop spans 14 amino acids. The germline CDR1 and CDR2 sequences are MNHEY and SMNVEV (reference sequence). The CDR3 DNA follows: TGTACCAGCGGCAACCCCAGGGTCCAAGAGACACAGTACTTC. It specifies CTSGNPRVQETQYF.

This clonotype was seen at least ten times. This sequence joins TRBV7-6 and TRBJ2-2; 10 bases are shared with TRBD2. The V gene end was trimmed by 5 bases and the J gene end by 6 bases; junction bases not matched to a gene: 6. From germline, CDR1 is SGHVS and CDR2 FNYEAQ. This CDR3 contains 15 residues. The CDR3 here is CASSERGGLPGELFF. The CDR3, as DNA: TGTGCCAGCAGCGAGCGGGGGGGCCTGCCCGGGGAGCTGTTTTTT.

The V call is TRBV10-3, the J call TRBJ2-7, with D tentatively TRBD1 or TRBD2 (5 bases each). V was cut by 3 bases and J by 4 bases, with 16 bases left in between. The CDR3 is 15 residues long. Germline values: CDR1 ENHRY, CDR2 SYGVKD. CDR3 amino acids: CAISEMDGTTYEQYF. Here the CDR3 DNA reads TGTGCCATCAGTGAAATGGACGGGACGACTTACGAGCAGTACTTC.

The rearrangement uses TRBV28 and TRBJ2-7, with D possibly matching TRBD1 (6 bases). The CDR3 extends over 14 amino acids. Per germline, CDR1 MDHEN and CDR2 SYDVKM. V lost 5 bases and J 0 bases, leaving 11 bases between the germline ends. The CDR3 DNA reads TGTGCCAGCAGTACCCGGGACATCTCCTACGAGCAGTACGTC. It yields the protein CASSTRDISYEQYV.

On this clonotype itself: Germline and junction disagree at one end, which may indicate a read error. The rearrangement uses TRBV7-4 and TRBJ1-4; D is ambiguous. The germline CDR1 and CDR2 sequences are SGHVT and SQSDAQ. The CDR3 spans 14 residues. Here the CDR3 reads CVSSSSSLNEKLFF. Here the CDR3 DNA reads TGTGTCAGCAGCTCTAGTTCCTTGAATGAAAAACTGTTTTTT.

This clonotype has just one count. The chain is built from TRBV13 and TRBJ2-3; D is possibly TRBD1 or TRBD2 (5 bases each). The CDR3 totals 17 residues. Germline V gene lookup returns CDR1 PRHDT and CDR2 FYEKMQ (reference sequence). Trimming took off 5 bases at V and 2 bases at J, with 20 bases between the two ends. DNA for the CDR3: TGTGCCAGCAGCCTCGGGGACCTCCCGAGTAACACAGATACGCAGTATTTT. As protein: CASSLGDLPSNTDTQYF.

For the CDR3, the DNA is TGTGCCAGCAGTACTGGCGTGATGGGCTACACCTTC. Its translation: CASSTGVMGYTF. V is TRBV28 and J is TRBJ1-2; no clear D. The CDR3 is 12 residues long. With 5 bases removed from V and 8 bases from J, the gap between germline ends came to 12 bases. Per the germline V gene, CDR1 is MDHEN and CDR2 is SYDVKM.

This chain joins TRBV27 and TRBJ1-2, with D tentatively TRBD1 (5 bases). Trimming shortened V by 8 bases and J by 4 bases, and 8 bases separated the two germline ends. This CDR3 is 11 amino acids long. Germline V lookup: CDR1 MNHEY, CDR2 SMNVEV (reference sequence). The DNA for the CDR3 is TGTGCCAGCTGGGACGGCTATGGCTACACCTTC. Translation gives CASWDGYGYTF.

The chain links TRBV29-1 to TRBJ2-1; the D is unclear. CDR3 size: 11 residues. The V gene's germline CDR1 is SQVTM and CDR2 ANQGSEA. The V gene lost 6 bases and the J gene lost 6 bases, with 9 bases spanning the gap. The CDR3 DNA follows: TGCAGCGTGCCCCTTATCAATGAGCAGTTCTTC. Its protein is CSVPLINEQFF.

For the CDR3, the DNA is TGTGCCAGCAGCTTGGAGGGTTGGGGCGTTGAGCAGTTCTTC. Translation gives CASSLEGWGVEQFF. The rearrangement uses TRBV5-4 and TRBJ2-1, with D perhaps matching TRBD1 (5 bases). Trimming shortened V by 0 bases and J by 9 bases, and 13 bases separated the two germline ends. Germline V gives CDR1 SGHNT, CDR2 YYREEE (reference sequence). The CDR3 loop spans 14 amino acids. Complete variable domain (other parts from reference TRBV5-4 and TRBJ2-1): ETGVTQSPTHLIKTRGQQVTLRCSSQSGHNTVSWYQQALGQGPQFIFQYYREEENGRGNFPPRFSGLQFPNYSSELNVNALELDDSALYLCASSLEGWGVEQFFGPGTRLTVL.

This clonotype has only a few counts. The CDR3 region is CASSSTESNQPQHF. The CDR3 DNA follows: TGTGCCAGCAGCTCAACAGAGAGCAATCAGCCCCAGCATTTT. The chain uses TRBV7-9 and TRBJ1-5; D gene ambiguous. The CDR3 length is 14 residues. Germline lookup yields CDR1 SEHNR and CDR2 FQNEAQ (reference sequence). Trimming stripped 4 bases from V and 1 base from J, with 8 bases between.

This clonotype was seen only a few times. V usage is TRBV7-3 and J usage is TRBJ2-1; the match to TRBD2 covers 10 bases. This CDR3 spans 15 amino acids. J was trimmed by 7 bases and V by 2 bases; bases with no gene match: 5. The germline V gene encodes CDR1 SGHTA and CDR2 FQGTGA. Here the CDR3 DNA reads TGTGCCAGCAGCTTACACAGCGGGGGGGGTAATGAGCAGTTCTTC. Translation: CASSLHSGGGNEQFF.

The chain couples TRBV5-6 to TRBJ1-1; possibly TRBD1 for D (5 bases). Trimming pared 4 bases from V and 3 bases from J, leaving 10 bases between. This CDR3 is built from 13 residues. The V gene's germline CDR1 is SGHDT and CDR2 YYEEEE. As DNA, the CDR3 is TGTGCCAGCAGCGTTTCGGGGGACACTGAAGCTTTCTTT. As protein: CASSVSGDTEAFF.

For this clonotype: Germline and junction disagree at one end, which may indicate a read error. This chain connects TRBV24-1 to TRBJ2-2; possible D gene TRBD1, 6 bases. CDR1 KGHDR and CDR2 SFDVKD come from the germline V gene. The CDR3 sequence is 17 residues long. The chain's CDR3 is CATSDSGASLDTGELFF. The CDR3 DNA is TGTGCCACCAGCGATTCAGGGGCCAGCCTAGACACCGGGGAGCTGTTTTTT.